This note documents a single T cell receptor beta chain sequence. What it recognizes is unknown. With 60 Vbeta and 13 Jbeta primers, the PCR was carried out. Libraries were prepared by immunoSEQ multiplex PCR; TCRdb keeps only in-frame clonotypes and omits some of them. The data show tens of thousands of clones, 70% to 80% seen once. The ends lost 3 bases at V and 12 bases at J; junction bases unmatched: 14. The CDR3 is made up of 15 amino acids. Germline V gene sequence: CDR1 LGHNA, CDR2 YNFKEQ. The sample is drawn from a study of cytomegalovirus exposure and HLA in healthy donors. Notes on the study in general: The classifier reportedly diagnosed cytomegalovirus status with high specificity and sensitivity. Three CMV-associated chains proved CMV antigen-specific in vitro.

V is TRBV4-2 and J is TRBJ2-1; the match to TRBD1 covers 7 bases. Sequenced sample: PBMCs. The TCR was taken from a middle-aged woman in good health and CMV-seropositive. The CDR3 reads CASSHRGDRLSGQFF. CDR3 DNA sequence: TGTGCCAGCAGCCACCGAGGGGACAGATTGTCGGGGCAGTTCTTC.